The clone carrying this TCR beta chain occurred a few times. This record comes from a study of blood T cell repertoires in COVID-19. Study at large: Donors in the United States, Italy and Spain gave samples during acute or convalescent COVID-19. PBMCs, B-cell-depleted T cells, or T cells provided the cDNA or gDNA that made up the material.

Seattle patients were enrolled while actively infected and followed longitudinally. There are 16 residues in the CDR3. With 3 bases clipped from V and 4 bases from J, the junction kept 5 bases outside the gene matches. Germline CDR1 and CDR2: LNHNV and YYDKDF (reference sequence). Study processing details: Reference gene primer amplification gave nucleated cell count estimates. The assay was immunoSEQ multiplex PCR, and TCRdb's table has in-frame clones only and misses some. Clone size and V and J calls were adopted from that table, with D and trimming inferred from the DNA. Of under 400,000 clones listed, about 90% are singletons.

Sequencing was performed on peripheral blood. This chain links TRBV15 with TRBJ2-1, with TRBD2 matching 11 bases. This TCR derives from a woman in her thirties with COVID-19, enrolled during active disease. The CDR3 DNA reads TGTGCCACCAGCAGCGCCGGGACTAGCGGTTACAATGAGCAGTTCTTC. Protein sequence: CATSSAGTSGYNEQFF.